One and the same sample provided the 17 T cell receptor beta chains below, sequenced in a study of human T cells and chemical hapten exposure. Time point specified: patch test 3, about 24 weeks after DPC sensitization. The treatment: therapeutic diphenylcyclopropenone sensitization with weekly scalp DPC. Total RNA extraction was carried out from unfractionated whole blood. One entry per CDR3 protein results from TCRdb running MiXCR on the RACE reads. This table holds almost 40,000 distinct CDR3 sequences, more than 8% found once. The specimen was whole blood, collected in connection with sensitization to the hapten diphenylcyclopropenone (DPC). All receptors derive from a man aged 50-60 years with alopecia areata. Some clones in this sample may be carry-over from other donors' samples.

This clonotype was detected many times. This sequence joins TRBV10-2 and TRBJ1-5, with a possible D match to TRBD1 (5 bases). Germline V gene data show CDR1 as WSHSY and CDR2 as SAAADI. The CDR3 has 17 amino acids. V dropped 5 bases and J dropped 2 bases, with 19 bases sitting between them. CDR3 protein: CASSPGPLLSGNQPQHF. The DNA for the CDR3 is TGCGCCAGCAGTCCAGGGCCCCTACTTAGCGGCAATCAGCCCCAGCATTTT.

The chain has TRBV28 and TRBJ1-2, with D maybe TRBD1 (6 bases). The CDR3 runs 12 residues. The germline CDR1 and CDR2 sequences are MDHEN and SYDVKM. Between the trimmed V and J ends, which lost 6 bases and 6 bases, there was a span of 11 bases. The CDR3 protein is CASSVQGNGYTF. As DNA, the CDR3 is TGTGCCAGCAGCGTACAGGGAAATGGCTACACCTTC.

V and J are TRBV4-3 and TRBJ1-2; unclear D gene. Germline V gives CDR1 LGHNA, CDR2 YSLEER. Trimming pared 2 bases from V and 3 bases from J, leaving 7 bases between. The CDR3 totals 13 residues. This CDR3 reads CASSQLGYYGYTF. DNA of the CDR3: TGCGCCAGCAGCCAACTGGGTTACTATGGCTACACCTTC.

By sample fraction, this clonotype is medium-sized (0.01 to 0.1%). The chain carries TRBV5-4 and TRBJ2-4, with unresolved D. V lost 2 bases, J lost 0 bases, and 18 bases lay in between. There are 18 residues in the CDR3. The germline V gene has CDR1 SGHNT and CDR2 YYREEE (reference sequence). The CDR3 spells CASSLGPPNEPAKNIQYF. The CDR3, as DNA: TGTGCCAGCAGCTTAGGCCCACCCAACGAGCCAGCCAAAAACATTCAGTACTTC.

The CDR3 protein is CAIAPQRQSSYEQYF. The DNA for the CDR3 is TGTGCCATCGCCCCTCAGCGGCAAAGCTCCTACGAGCAGTACTTC. This chain connects TRBV10-3 to TRBJ2-7, with D tentatively TRBD2 (5 bases). The V and J ends lost 8 bases and 0 bases respectively, with 17 bases between them. Germline V gene sequence: CDR1 ENHRY, CDR2 SYGVKD. The CDR3 consists of 15 residues.

This clonotype was seen only a few times. V and J are TRBV7-2 and TRBJ1-4; D possibly corresponds to TRBD1 (6 bases). The V and J ends lost 5 bases and 4 bases respectively, with 14 bases between them. The CDR3 runs 15 residues. Germline V gene data show CDR1 as SGHTA and CDR2 as FQGNSA. Here the CDR3 DNA reads TGTGCCAGCAGCCGAGGACAGACCCATAATGAAAAACTGTTTTTT. This translates into CASSRGQTHNEKLFF.

This clonotype was counted at least ten times. The junction and the germline gene differ at one end; a read error may be behind it. The chain couples TRBV10-1 to TRBJ2-1, with 11 bases that match TRBD2. Germline V gene lookup returns CDR1 WNHNN and CDR2 SYGVQD (reference sequence). The CDR3 is 14 residues long. CDR3 sequence: CASSPTSGNHERFF. In DNA, the CDR3 is TGCGCCAGCAGCCCGACTAGCGGGAACCATGAGCGGTTCTTC.

This clonotype was observed a handful of times. The CDR3 coding sequence is TGTGCCAGCAGCTTGCGGGACAGGGGAAACCAGCCCCAGCATTTT. It specifies CASSLRDRGNQPQHF. The chain carries TRBV7-2 and TRBJ1-5; 10 bases line up with TRBD1. CDR1 is SGHTA and CDR2 is FQGNSA in the germline V gene. The CDR3 is 15 amino acids. V lost 3 bases, J lost 7 bases, and 6 bases stayed unmatched.

This clonotype was observed a handful of times. The rearrangement joins TRBV6-5 to TRBJ1-1, with 7 bases lining up with TRBD1. V lost 2 bases and J lost 1; bases outside the gene matches: 4. CDR1 and CDR2 from the germline V gene are MNHEY and SVGAGI. The CDR3 is 15 amino acids. The CDR3 sequence is CASSYGRTGNTEAFF. CDR3 sequence (DNA): TGTGCCAGCAGTTACGGCAGGACAGGGAACACTGAAGCTTTCTTT.

The chain couples TRBV20-1 to TRBJ2-4, with D possibly matching TRBD1 (6 bases). V was trimmed by 5 bases and J by 2 bases, leaving 10 bases between them. Germline values: CDR1 DFQATT, CDR2 SNEGSKA (reference sequence). CDR3 length: 13 residues. CDR3 protein: CSALQGTKNIQYF. The CDR3 DNA is TGCAGTGCTTTACAGGGAACCAAAAACATTCAGTACTTC.

This clonotype was seen repeatedly, ten times or more. This chain uses TRBV30 with TRBJ2-1; TRBD1 matches 9 bases. Trimming at V came to 4 bases and at J to 6 bases, leaving 10 bases not matched to a gene. The CDR3 sequence is 15 residues long. Germline V gene sequence: CDR1 GTSNPN, CDR2 SVGIG (reference sequence). The CDR3: CAWTTGQGLGNEQFF. For the CDR3, the DNA is TGTGCCTGGACCACCGGACAGGGGTTAGGCAATGAGCAGTTCTTC.

This clonotype appeared many times. The V and J genes are TRBV4-1 and TRBJ2-7; 7 bases line up with TRBD1. The germline V gene has CDR1 MGHRA and CDR2 YSYEKL. The CDR3 covers 16 residues. V was pared by 4 bases and J by 1 base, with 10 bases of the junction left unmatched. The CDR3 loop is CASSPSRTGGSYEQYF. In nucleotides, the CDR3 is TGCGCCAGCAGCCCGAGCCGGACAGGCGGATCCTACGAGCAGTACTTC.

This clonotype was detected ten times or more. CDR3 sequence (DNA): TGTGCCAGCAGTAGCGGGACGGATAATGAAAAACTGTTTTTT. Translated: CASSSGTDNEKLFF. V is TRBV12-3 or TRBV12-4 and J is TRBJ1-4, with TRBD1 as a possible D gene (5 bases). The CDR3 is 14 amino acids. V lost 5 bases, J lost 4 bases, and 11 bases lay in between.

This clonotype appeared many times. V and J are TRBV6-6 and TRBJ2-1; the D is unclear. Trimming removed 5 bases from V and 5 bases from J, with 13 bases in between. The CDR3 loop spans 14 amino acids. The germline CDR1 and CDR2 sequences are MNHNY and SVGAGI (reference sequence). CDR3 coding DNA: TGTGCCAGCAGTACGCCTGCTTTACACAATGAGCAGTTCTTC. It yields the protein CASSTPALHNEQFF.

This clonotype was picked up many times. The V gene is TRBV29-1, the J gene TRBJ1-2; 8 positions agree with TRBD1. CDR1 is SQVTM and CDR2 is ANQGSEA in the germline V gene. The CDR3 length is 13 residues. V dropped 7 bases and J dropped 4; count of bases not matched to a gene: 8. CDR3 protein: CSALGQGGYGYTF. Written as DNA, the CDR3 is TGCAGCGCCTTAGGACAGGGAGGCTATGGCTACACCTTC.

This clonotype turned up a few times. The rearrangement uses TRBV6-2 or TRBV6-3 and TRBJ2-1; 10 bases align to TRBD2. This CDR3 contains 13 residues. Unmatched junction bases numbered 6, after V lost 4 bases and J lost 12 bases. Germline loops: CDR1 MNHEY, CDR2 SVGEGT. CDR3 amino acids: CASSSPGLAAQFF. Here the CDR3 DNA reads TGTGCCAGCAGTTCCCCCGGACTAGCGGCGCAGTTCTTC.

This clonotype was recorded many times. The CDR3 DNA reads TGTGCCACCAGTGATTTCAGTAATAACTATGGCTACACCTTC. Encoded protein: CATSDFSNNYGYTF. The chain joins TRBV24-1 to TRBJ1-2; no definite D call. V was clipped by 1 base and J by 1 base, with 6 bases between them. The CDR3 has 14 amino acids. The germline gives CDR1 KGHDR, CDR2 SFDVKD.